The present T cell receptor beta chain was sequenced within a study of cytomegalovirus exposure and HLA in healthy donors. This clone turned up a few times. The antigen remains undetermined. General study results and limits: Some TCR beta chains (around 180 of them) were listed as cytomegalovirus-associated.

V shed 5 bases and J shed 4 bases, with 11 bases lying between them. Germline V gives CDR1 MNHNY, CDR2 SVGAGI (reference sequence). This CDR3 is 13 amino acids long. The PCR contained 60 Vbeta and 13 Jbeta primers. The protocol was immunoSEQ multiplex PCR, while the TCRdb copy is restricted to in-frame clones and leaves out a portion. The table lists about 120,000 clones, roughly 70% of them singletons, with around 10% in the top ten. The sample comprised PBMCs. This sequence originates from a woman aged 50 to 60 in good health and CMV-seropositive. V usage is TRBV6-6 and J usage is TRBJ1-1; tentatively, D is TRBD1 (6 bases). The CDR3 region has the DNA TGTGCCAGCAGTATGACAGGTATCACTGAAGCTTTCTTT. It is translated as CASSMTGITEAFF.